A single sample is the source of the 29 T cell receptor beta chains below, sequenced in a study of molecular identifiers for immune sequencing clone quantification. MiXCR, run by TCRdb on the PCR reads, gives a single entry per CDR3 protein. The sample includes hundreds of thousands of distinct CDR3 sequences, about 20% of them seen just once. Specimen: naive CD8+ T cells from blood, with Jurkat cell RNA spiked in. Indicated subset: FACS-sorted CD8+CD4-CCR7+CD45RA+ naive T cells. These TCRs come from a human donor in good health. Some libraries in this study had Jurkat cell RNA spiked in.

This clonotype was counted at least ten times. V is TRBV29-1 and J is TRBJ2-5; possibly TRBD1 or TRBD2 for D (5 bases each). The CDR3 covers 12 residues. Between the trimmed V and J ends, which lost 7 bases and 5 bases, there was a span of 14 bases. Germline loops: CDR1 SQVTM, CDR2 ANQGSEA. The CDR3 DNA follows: TGCAGCGCACAGGAGACGGGGGAGACCCAGTACTTC. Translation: CSAQETGETQYF.

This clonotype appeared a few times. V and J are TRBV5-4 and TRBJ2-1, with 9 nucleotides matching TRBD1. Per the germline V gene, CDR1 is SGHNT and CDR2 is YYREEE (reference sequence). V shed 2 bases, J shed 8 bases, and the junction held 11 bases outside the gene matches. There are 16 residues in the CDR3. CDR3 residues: CASSFSPGQGYDEQFF. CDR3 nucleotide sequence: TGTGCCAGCAGCTTTTCCCCGGGACAGGGTTACGATGAGCAGTTCTTC.

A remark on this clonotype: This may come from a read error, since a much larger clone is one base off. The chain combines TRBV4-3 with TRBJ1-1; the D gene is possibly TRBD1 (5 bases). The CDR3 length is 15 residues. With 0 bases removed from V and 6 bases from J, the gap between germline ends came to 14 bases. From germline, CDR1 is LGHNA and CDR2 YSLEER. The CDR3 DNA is TGCGCCAGCAGCCAAGATAAAATGGGGGGGGCTGAAGCTTTCTTT. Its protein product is CASSQDKMGGAEAFF.

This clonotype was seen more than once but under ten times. CDR3 in amino acids: CASSIGTGQSSYEQYF. The DNA of the CDR3 is TGTGCCAGCAGCATCGGGACAGGTCAAAGCTCCTACGAGCAGTACTTC. The chain recombines TRBV7-6 with TRBJ2-7; 8 bases align to TRBD1. J lost 0 bases, V lost 5 bases, and 9 bases had no gene match. This CDR3 contains 16 residues. Germline lookup yields CDR1 SGHVS and CDR2 FNYEAQ.

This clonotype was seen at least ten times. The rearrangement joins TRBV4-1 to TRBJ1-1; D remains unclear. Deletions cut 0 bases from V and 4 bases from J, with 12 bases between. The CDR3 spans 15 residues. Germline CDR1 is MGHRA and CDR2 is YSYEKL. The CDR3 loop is CASSQEGGLSTEAFF. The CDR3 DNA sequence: TGCGCCAGCAGCCAAGAAGGAGGGTTGAGCACTGAAGCTTTCTTT.

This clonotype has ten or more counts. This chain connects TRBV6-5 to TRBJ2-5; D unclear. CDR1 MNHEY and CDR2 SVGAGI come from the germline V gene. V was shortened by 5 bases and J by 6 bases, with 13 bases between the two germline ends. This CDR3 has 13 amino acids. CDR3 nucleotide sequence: TGTGCCAGCAGTGACCGGCCCCCCAAGACCCAGTACTTC. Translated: CASSDRPPKTQYF.

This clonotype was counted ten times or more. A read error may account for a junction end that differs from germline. The CDR3 spells CASSLSSVSPLHF. The CDR3 coding sequence is TGTGCTAGCAGCTTATCATCCGTATCACCCCTCCACTTT. The chain combines TRBV7-7 with TRBJ1-6; no clear D. Germline assignment: CDR1 SSHAT and CDR2 FNYEAQ (reference sequence). This CDR3 region has 13 residues.

CDR3 sequence (DNA): TGTGCCAGTAGCCTGGGGGGGCGGGCCTTCACAGATACGCAGTATTTT. Its translation is CASSLGGRAFTDTQYF. The V and J genes are TRBV19 and TRBJ2-3; D is perhaps TRBD2 (7 bases). Germline V gene sequence: CDR1 LNHDA, CDR2 SQIVND (reference sequence). V was clipped by 6 bases and J by 2 bases, with 18 bases between them. This CDR3 is 16 amino acids long.

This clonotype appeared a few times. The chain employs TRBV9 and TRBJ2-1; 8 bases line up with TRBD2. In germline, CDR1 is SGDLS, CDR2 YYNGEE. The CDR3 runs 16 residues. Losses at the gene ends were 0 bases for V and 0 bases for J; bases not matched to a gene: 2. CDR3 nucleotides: TGTGCCAGCAGCGTAGACGGGGGGGACTCCTACAATGAGCAGTTCTTC. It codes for CASSVDGGDSYNEQFF.

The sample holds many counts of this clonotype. The CDR3 DNA follows: TGTGCCAGCAGCGTAGTGGCGGAATACACTGAAGCTTTCTTT. The encoded protein is CASSVVAEYTEAFF. V and J are TRBV9 and TRBJ1-1; D gene unclear. This CDR3 region has 14 residues. V was shortened by 0 bases and J by 3 bases, with 9 bases between the two germline ends. Germline values: CDR1 SGDLS, CDR2 YYNGEE.

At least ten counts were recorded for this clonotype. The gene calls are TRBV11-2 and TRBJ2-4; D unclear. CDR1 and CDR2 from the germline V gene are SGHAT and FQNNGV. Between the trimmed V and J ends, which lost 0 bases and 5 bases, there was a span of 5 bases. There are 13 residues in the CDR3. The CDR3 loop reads CASSLEVENIQYF. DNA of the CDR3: TGTGCCAGCAGCTTAGAGGTAGAAAACATTCAGTACTTC.

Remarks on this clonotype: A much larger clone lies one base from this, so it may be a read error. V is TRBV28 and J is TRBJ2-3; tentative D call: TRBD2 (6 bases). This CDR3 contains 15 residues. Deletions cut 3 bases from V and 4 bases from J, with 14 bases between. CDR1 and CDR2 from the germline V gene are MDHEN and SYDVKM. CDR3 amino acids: CASSFGSYWADTQYF. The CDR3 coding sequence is TGTGCCAGCAGTTTCGGGAGTTACTGGGCAGATACGCAGTATTTT.

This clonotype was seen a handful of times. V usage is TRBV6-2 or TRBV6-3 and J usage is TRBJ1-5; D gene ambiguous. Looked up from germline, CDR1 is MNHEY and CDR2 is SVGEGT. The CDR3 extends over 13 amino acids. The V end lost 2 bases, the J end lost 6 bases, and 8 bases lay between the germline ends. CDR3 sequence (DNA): TGTGCCAGCAGTTACCGGCCGGGTCAGCCCCAGCATTTT. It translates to CASSYRPGQPQHF.

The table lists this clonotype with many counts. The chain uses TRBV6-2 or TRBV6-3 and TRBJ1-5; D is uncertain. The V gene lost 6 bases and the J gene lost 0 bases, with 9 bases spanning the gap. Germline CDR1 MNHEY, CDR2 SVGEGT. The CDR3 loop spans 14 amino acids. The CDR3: CASSYGYSNQPQHF. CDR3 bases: TGTGCCAGCAGCTACGGTTATAGCAATCAGCCCCAGCATTTT.

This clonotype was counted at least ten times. CDR3 nucleotides: TGTGCCAGCAGTACCTCCCCGGGACAGATGAACACTGAAGCTTTCTTT. The encoded protein is CASSTSPGQMNTEAFF. The chain uses TRBV28 and TRBJ1-1; 7 bases line up with TRBD1. The ends lost 5 bases at V and 0 bases at J; junction bases unmatched: 9. Germline lookup yields CDR1 MDHEN and CDR2 SYDVKM. The CDR3 runs to 16 residues.

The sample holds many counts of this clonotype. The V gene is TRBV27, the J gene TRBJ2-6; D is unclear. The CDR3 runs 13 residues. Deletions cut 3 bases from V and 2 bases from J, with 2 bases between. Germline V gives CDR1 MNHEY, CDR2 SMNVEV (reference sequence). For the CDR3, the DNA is TGTGCCAGCAGTTTTACTGGGGCCAACGTCCTGACTTTC. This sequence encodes CASSFTGANVLTF. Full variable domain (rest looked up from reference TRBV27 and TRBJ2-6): EAQVTQNPRYLITVTGKKLTVTCSQNMNHEYMSWYRQDPGLGLRQIYYSMNVEVTDKGDVPEGYKVSRKEKRNFPLILESPSPNQTSLYFCASSFTGANVLTFGAGSRLTVL.

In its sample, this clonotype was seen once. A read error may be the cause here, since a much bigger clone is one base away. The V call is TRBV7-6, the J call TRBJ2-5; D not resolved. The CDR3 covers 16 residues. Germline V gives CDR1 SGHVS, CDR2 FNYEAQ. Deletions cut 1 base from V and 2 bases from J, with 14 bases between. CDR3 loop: CASSLVGHPQQETQYF. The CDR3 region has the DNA TGTGCCAGCAGCTTAGTGGGTCATCCACAACAAGAGACCCAGTACTTC.

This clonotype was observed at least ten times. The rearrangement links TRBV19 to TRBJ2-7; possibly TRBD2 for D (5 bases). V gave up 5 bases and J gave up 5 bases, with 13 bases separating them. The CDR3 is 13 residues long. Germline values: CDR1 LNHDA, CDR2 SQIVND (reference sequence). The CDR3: CASSLAPANEQYF. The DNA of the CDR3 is TGTGCCAGTAGTCTAGCCCCCGCTAACGAGCAGTACTTC. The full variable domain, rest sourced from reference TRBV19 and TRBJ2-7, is DGGITQSPKYLFRKEGQNVTLSCEQNLNHDAMYWYRQDPGQGLRLIYYSQIVNDFQKGDIAEGYSVSREKKESFPLTVTSAQKNPTAFYLCASSLAPANEQYFGPGTRLTVT.

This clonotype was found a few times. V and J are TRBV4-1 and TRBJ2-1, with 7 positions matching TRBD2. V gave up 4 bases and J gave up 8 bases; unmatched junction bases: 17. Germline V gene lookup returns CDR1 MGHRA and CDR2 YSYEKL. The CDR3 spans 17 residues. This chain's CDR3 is CASSLIKLASGEDEQFF. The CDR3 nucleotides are TGCGCCAGCAGCCTGATTAAGTTAGCTAGCGGTGAGGATGAGCAGTTCTTC.

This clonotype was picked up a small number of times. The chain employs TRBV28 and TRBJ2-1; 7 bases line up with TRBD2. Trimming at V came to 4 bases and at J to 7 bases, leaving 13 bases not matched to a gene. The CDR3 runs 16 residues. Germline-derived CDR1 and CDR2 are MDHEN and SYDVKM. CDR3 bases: TGTGCCAGCAGTTCCGCGGGCGGGAGTTTCCCAAATGAGCAGTTCTTC. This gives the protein CASSSAGGSFPNEQFF.

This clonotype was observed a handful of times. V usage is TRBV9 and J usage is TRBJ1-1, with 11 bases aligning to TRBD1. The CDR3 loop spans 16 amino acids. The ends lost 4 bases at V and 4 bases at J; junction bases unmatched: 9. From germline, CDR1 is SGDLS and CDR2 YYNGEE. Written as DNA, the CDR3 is TGTGCCAGCAGCCCAGGACAGGGGGCGCGAGGCACTGAAGCTTTCTTT. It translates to CASSPGQGARGTEAFF.

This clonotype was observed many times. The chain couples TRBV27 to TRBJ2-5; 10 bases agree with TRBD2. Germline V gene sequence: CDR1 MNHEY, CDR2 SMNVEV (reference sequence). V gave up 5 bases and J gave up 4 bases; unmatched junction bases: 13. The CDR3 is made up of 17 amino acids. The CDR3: CASSATGTSAVRETQYF. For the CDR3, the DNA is TGTGCCAGCAGTGCGACCGGGACTAGCGCGGTTAGAGAGACCCAGTACTTC.

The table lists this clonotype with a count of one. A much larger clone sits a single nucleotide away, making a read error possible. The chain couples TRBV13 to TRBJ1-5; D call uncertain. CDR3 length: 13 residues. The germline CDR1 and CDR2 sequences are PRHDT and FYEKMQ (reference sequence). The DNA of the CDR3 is TGTGTCAGCAGCTCGGGGTGGAATCAGCCCCAGCATTTT. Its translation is CVSSSGWNQPQHF.

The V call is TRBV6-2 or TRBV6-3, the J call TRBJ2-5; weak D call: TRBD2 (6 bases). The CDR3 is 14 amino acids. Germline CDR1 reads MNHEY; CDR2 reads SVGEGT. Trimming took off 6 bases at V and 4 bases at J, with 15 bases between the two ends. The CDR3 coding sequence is TGTGCCAGCAGGTACCGGGACTGGGCAGAGACCCAGTACTTC. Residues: CASRYRDWAETQYF.

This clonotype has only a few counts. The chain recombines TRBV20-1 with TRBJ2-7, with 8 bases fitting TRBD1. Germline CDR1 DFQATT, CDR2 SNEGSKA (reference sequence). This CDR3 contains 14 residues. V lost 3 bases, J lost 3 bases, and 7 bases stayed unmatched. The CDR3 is CSARDRAWGYEQYF. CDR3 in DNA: TGCAGTGCTAGGGACAGGGCGTGGGGCTACGAGCAGTACTTC.

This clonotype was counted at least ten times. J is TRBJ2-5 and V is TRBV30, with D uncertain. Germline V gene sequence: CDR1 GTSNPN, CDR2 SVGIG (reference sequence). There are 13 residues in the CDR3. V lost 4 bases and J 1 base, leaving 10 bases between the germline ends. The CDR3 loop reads CAWTATFQETQYF. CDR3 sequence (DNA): TGTGCCTGGACGGCCACTTTCCAAGAGACCCAGTACTTC.

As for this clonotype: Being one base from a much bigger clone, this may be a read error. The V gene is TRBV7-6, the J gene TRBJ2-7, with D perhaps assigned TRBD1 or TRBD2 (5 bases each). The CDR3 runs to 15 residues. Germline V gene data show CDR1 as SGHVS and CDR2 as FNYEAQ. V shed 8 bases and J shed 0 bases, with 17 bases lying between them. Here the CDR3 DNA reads TGTGCCAGCGGCTCCACGCCCGGGACCTCCTACGAGCAGTACTTC. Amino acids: CASGSTPGTSYEQYF.

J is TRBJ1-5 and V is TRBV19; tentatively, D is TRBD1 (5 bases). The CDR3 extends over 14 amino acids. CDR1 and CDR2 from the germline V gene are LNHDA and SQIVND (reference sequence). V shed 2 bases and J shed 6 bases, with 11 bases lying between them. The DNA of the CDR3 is TGTGCCAGTAGTATATTGTCCCAGGGTCAGCCCCAGCATTTT. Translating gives CASSILSQGQPQHF.

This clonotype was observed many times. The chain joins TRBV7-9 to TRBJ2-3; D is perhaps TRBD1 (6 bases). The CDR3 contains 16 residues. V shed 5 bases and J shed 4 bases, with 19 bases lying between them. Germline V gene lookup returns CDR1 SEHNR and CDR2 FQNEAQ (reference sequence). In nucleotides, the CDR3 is TGTGCCAGCAGCAGCCCGACAGGCTCTGGCGCAGATACGCAGTATTTT. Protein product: CASSSPTGSGADTQYF.